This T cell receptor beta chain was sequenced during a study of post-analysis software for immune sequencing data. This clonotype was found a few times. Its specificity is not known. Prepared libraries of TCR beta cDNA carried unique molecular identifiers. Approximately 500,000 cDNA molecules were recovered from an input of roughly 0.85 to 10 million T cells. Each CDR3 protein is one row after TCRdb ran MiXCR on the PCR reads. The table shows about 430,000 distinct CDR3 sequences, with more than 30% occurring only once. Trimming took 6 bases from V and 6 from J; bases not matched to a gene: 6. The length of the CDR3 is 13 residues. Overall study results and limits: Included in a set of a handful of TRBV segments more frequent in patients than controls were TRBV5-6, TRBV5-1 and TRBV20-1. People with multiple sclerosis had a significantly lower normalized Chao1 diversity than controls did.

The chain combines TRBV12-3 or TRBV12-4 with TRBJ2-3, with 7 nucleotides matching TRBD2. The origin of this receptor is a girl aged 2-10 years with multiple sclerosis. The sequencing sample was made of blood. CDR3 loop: CASRAGAADTQYF. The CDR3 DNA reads TGTGCCAGCAGGGCGGGAGCGGCGGATACGCAGTATTTT.